The 16 T cell receptor beta chains reported below all come from one sample, sequenced in a study of CD8 T cells in Susac syndrome (dated by TCRdb to about 2019). Libraries came from the immunoSEQ multiplex PCR assay. RNA was extracted using the RNeasy kit, and roughly 0.5 to 1 microgram was reverse transcribed with random hexamers. TCRdb took the public reads, trimmed them with fastp at Q25, ran MiXCR for clone calling and kept in-frame beta chains. Merged by CDR3 protein, the rows form single entries marked with the most common genes and DNA. The sample table holds around 150,000 distinct CDR3 sequences, of which 90% to 95% were seen once. The ten largest clones capture 0.13% of the sample. The sequenced material came from CD4+ T cells from PBMCs. These receptors all come from a human donor in good health.

The V gene is TRBV20-1, the J gene TRBJ2-3; maybe TRBD1 (6 bases). V lost 5 bases and J 0 bases, leaving 15 bases between the germline ends. There are 15 residues in the CDR3. Per germline, CDR1 DFQATT and CDR2 SNEGSKA (reference sequence). In DNA form, the CDR3 reads TGCAGTGCTGCCCCCTTGGGGGCTAGCACAGATACGCAGTATTTT. It codes for CSAAPLGASTDTQYF.

The DNA of the CDR3 is TGCGCCAGCAGCACGGACAGTACTAATGAAAAACTGTTTTTT. This gives the protein CASSTDSTNEKLFF. The chain couples TRBV5-1 to TRBJ1-4, with a weak D call TRBD1 (6 bases). The germline V and J ends were trimmed by 4 bases and 2 bases, with 9 bases remaining between them. The CDR3 is 14 amino acids. Germline CDR1 is SGHRS and CDR2 is YFSETQ.

The CDR3 DNA reads as TGTGCCAGCAGCTTAGGCGTCGGGTCACGACGGACCCAGTACTTC. Its translation is CASSLGVGSRRTQYF. The V call is TRBV11-2, the J call TRBJ2-5, with D hard to call. Trimming took 1 base from V and 7 from J, leaving 16 bases between them. Germline CDR1 reads SGHAT; CDR2 reads FQNNGV. The CDR3 is made up of 15 amino acids.

This rearrangement joins TRBV15 to TRBJ2-5; either TRBD1 or TRBD2 may supply D (5 bases each). This CDR3 contains 12 residues. The V end lost 3 bases, the J end lost 7 bases, and 9 bases lay between the germline ends. Germline lookup yields CDR1 LNHNV and CDR2 YYDKDF (reference sequence). The CDR3 sequence is CATSSMRGTQYF. For the CDR3, the DNA is TGTGCCACCAGCAGCATGAGGGGGACCCAGTACTTC.

This clonotype was detected only once. The chain combines TRBV3-1 with TRBJ1-4; tentative D call: TRBD1 (6 bases). Per germline, CDR1 LGHDT and CDR2 YNNKEL (reference sequence). Deletions cut 4 bases from V and 1 base from J, with 7 bases between. The CDR3 runs to 14 residues. CDR3 residues: CASSLRGTNEKLFF. The CDR3 DNA reads TGTGCCAGCAGCCTCAGGGGAACTAATGAAAAACTGTTTTTT.

The chain carries TRBV9 and TRBJ2-1, with D possibly matching TRBD2 (7 bases). Germline loops: CDR1 SGDLS, CDR2 YYNGEE. The CDR3 has 16 residues. V lost 0 bases to trimming and J lost 7 bases, with 17 bases between them. The CDR3 loop is CASSVAEGGGHNEQFF. In DNA, the CDR3 is TGTGCCAGCAGCGTAGCTGAGGGGGGGGGCCATAATGAGCAGTTCTTC.

The chain links TRBV12-3 or TRBV12-4 to TRBJ1-1; maybe TRBD1 (5 bases). This CDR3 contains 12 residues. The ends were cut back, 6 bases at V and 1 base at J, with 6 bases in the middle. The CDR3 spells CASSQGNTEAFF. DNA of the CDR3: TGTGCCAGCAGCCAGGGGAACACTGAAGCTTTCTTT.

The chain links TRBV7-2 to TRBJ2-3, with D maybe TRBD2 (6 bases). Looked up from germline, CDR1 is SGHTA and CDR2 is FQGNSA. The V end was cut by 5 bases, the J end by 6 bases, with 12 bases between. This CDR3 is built from 13 residues. CDR3 in amino acids: CASSPARGDTQYF. The CDR3 DNA reads TGTGCCAGCAGCCCGGCCCGGGGGGATACGCAGTATTTT.

The genes are TRBV6-6 and TRBJ1-3; 9 bases line up with TRBD1. This CDR3 is 16 amino acids long. V shed 5 bases and J 0 bases; nucleotides not matched to a gene: 5. CDR1 is MNHNY, CDR2 SVGAGI, per germline (reference sequence). CDR3 sequence reads: CASSAGQGNSGNTIYF. The DNA of the CDR3 is TGTGCCAGCAGTGCCGGACAGGGGAACTCTGGAAACACCATATATTTT.

The genes are TRBV7-8 and TRBJ1-5, with D possibly TRBD1 on 5 matching bases. Trimming took 0 bases from V and 2 from J, leaving 11 bases between them. The CDR3 is made up of 16 amino acids. CDR1 and CDR2 from the germline V gene are SGHVS and FQNEAQ. CDR3: CASSLAWQGGNQPQHF. The CDR3 DNA reads as TGTGCCAGCAGCTTAGCGTGGCAGGGTGGCAATCAGCCCCAGCATTTT.

This sequence joins TRBV5-1 and TRBJ1-4, with 10 bases lining up with TRBD1. There are 15 residues in the CDR3. CDR1 and CDR2 from the germline V gene are SGHRS and YFSETQ. J gave up 8 bases and V 0 bases, and 4 bases lay outside the gene matches. The DNA of the CDR3 is TGCGCCAGCAGCTTGGCCGGGACAGGGGAGGAAAAACTGTTTTTT. Protein product: CASSLAGTGEEKLFF.

The chain combines TRBV7-9 with TRBJ2-2; D gene unclear. The V gene's germline CDR1 is SEHNR and CDR2 FQNEAQ (reference sequence). V was trimmed by 5 bases and J by 1 base, leaving 8 bases between them. The CDR3 has 14 amino acids. The CDR3 loop reads CASSAALNTGELFF. The CDR3, as DNA: TGTGCCAGCAGCGCGGCCCTGAACACCGGGGAGCTGTTTTTT.

Of note for this clonotype: One junction end does not reproduce the germline sequence, and a read error may be involved. J is TRBJ2-5 and V is TRBV3-1; TRBD1 matches at 7 bases. Germline-derived CDR1 and CDR2 are LGHDT and YNNKEL (reference sequence). This CDR3 has 14 residues. The CDR3 is CASSRQGVGETQYF. In DNA, the CDR3 is TGCGCCAGCAGCCGTCAGGGGGTGGGAGAGACCCAGTACTTC.

This CDR3 reads CASSSHWGANEKLFF. CDR3 coding DNA: TGTGCCAGCAGCTCTCACTGGGGTGCTAATGAAAAACTGTTTTTT. This chain joins TRBV7-6 and TRBJ1-4; D call uncertain. V lost 4 bases to trimming and J lost 3 bases, with 12 bases between them. Germline V gives CDR1 SGHVS, CDR2 FNYEAQ. CDR3 length: 15 amino acids.

V and J are TRBV20-1 and TRBJ1-1; D perhaps matches TRBD1 (5 bases). The CDR3 length is 14 residues. Germline CDR1 and CDR2: DFQATT and SNEGSKA (reference sequence). Trimming took off 1 base at V and 1 base at J, with 10 bases between the two ends. The CDR3 loop reads CSARVGAGNTEAFF. The DNA for the CDR3 is TGCAGTGCTAGAGTAGGGGCAGGGAACACTGAAGCTTTCTTT.

The V call is TRBV7-2, the J call TRBJ1-2; D uncertain. There are 14 residues in the CDR3. CDR1 SGHTA and CDR2 FQGNSA come from the germline V gene. The ends were cut back, 5 bases at V and 1 base at J, with 11 bases in the middle. In DNA form, the CDR3 reads TGTGCCAGCAGCCCGACCCGGGGTAACTATGGCTACACCTTC. Its protein product is CASSPTRGNYGYTF. The full variable domain, rest sourced from reference TRBV7-2 and TRBJ1-2, is GAGVSQSPSNKVTEKGKDVELRCDPISGHTALYWYRQSLGQGLEFLIYFQGNSAPDKSGLPSDRFSAERTGGSVSTLTIQRTQQEDSAVYLCASSPTRGNYGYTFGSGTRLTVV.